This T cell receptor beta chain is drawn from a study of T-cell reconstitution after alpha-beta-depleted transplantation in children. This clonotype was recorded at least ten times. The antigen is undetermined. The germline CDR1 and CDR2 sequences are SGHTA and FQGNSA. The CDR3 loop spans 13 amino acids. Trimming cost V 2 bases and J 4 bases, with 6 bases left between them. Study-wide points: Several hundred expanded graft clones reportedly gave rise to the alpha-beta T cells present about two months after transplant. Most T-cell counts and diversity one year after the transplant came from T cells that were newly produced. Surviving recipient T cells and thymic progenitors produced the high day-60 TCRbeta diversity seen in some patients.

Unique molecular identifiers were incorporated into the prepared TCRbeta library. TCRdb processed the PCR reads anew with MiXCR; each CDR3 protein has one entry. The table has 500,000 to 750,000 distinct CDR3 sequences, roughly 13% seen once; the top ten hold around 2.2%. The chain has TRBV7-2 and TRBJ2-1; D remains ambiguous. The sample in question was PBMCs, mostly from graft donor cells, obtained 360 days after TCRalphabeta/CD19-depleted stem cell transplant. This TCR was sampled from a male patient younger than 18 who had a stem cell transplant for acute myeloid leukemia, so the T cells may come from the graft donor. CDR3 nucleotides: TGTGCCAGCAGCTTACTAAGATACAATGAGCAGTTCTTC. This sequence encodes CASSLLRYNEQFF.